Included here is one T cell receptor (beta chain) sequence, with context. Its antigen is not known. cDNA synthesis was performed in eight separate reactions for each sample. TCRdb reanalyzed the 5' RACE reads, giving one entry per CDR3 protein sequence and no DNA. Its clone listing holds a few hundred thousand distinct CDR3 sequences. This specimen belongs to a study of monozygotic twins with inflammatory bowel disease. The CDR3 sequence is 17 residues long. The V gene's germline CDR1 is SGHDT and CDR2 YYEEEE. Whole-study results and caveats: Subtypes among T cells remained indistinguishable. Researchers report that IBD patients shared fewer clonotypes with others than healthy twins, especially amid disease activity.

The J gene is TRBJ2-2, the V gene TRBV5-6; TCRdb calls TRBD1, which cannot be checked without DNA. What was sequenced was blood. The source of this sequence is a human donor with ulcerative colitis or Crohn's disease, or a healthy co-twin of an affected twin (not recorded which). The chain's CDR3 is CASSLWRGSANTGELFF.